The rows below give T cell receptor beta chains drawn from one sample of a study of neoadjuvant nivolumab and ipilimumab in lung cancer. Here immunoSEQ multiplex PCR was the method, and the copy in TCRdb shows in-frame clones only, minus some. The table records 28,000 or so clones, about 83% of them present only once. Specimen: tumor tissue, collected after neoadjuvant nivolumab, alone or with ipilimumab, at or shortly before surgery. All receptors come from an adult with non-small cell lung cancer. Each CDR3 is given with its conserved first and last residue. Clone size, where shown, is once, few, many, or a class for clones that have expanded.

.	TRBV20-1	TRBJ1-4	CSASRQGRLFF
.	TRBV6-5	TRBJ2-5	CASVPGLAGPWYF
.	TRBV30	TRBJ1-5	CAWSVGQVSNQPQHF
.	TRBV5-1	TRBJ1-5	CASSLGGAGNQPQHF
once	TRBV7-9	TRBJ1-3	CASSLRDSYPPGNTIYF
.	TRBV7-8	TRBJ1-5	CASSLVSRVGYSNQPQHF
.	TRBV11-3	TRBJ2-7	CASSLNSNATTEQYF
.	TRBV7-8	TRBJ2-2	CASRRGTVNTGELFF
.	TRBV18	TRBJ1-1	CASSPGSTEAFF
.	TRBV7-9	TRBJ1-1	CASSFTGDTEAFF
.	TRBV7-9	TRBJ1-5	CASSLVGPGQPQHF
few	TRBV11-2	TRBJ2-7	CASSREQGATYEQYF
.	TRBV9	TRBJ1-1	CASSRQGGGLNTEAFF
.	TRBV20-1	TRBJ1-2	CRGIEGPDTF
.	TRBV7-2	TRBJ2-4	CASSLESGIAKNIQYF
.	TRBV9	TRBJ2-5	CASSGPGSETQYF
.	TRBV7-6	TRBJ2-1	CASSPEERSEQFF
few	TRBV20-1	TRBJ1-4	CSARKVEKLFF
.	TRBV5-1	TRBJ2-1	CASRSRGSSYNEQFF
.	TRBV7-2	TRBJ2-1	CASSLQGYEQFF
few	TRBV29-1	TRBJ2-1	CSVEVVGLALYNEQFF
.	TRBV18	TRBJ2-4	CASSRTGLEDIQYF
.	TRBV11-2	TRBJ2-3	CASSQTSFWGTDTQYF
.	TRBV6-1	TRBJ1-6	CASSEHESGSPLHF
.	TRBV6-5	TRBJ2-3	CASSHIEGTQYF
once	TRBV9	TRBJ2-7	CASSGSDSQQYF
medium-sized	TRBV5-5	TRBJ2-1	CASSSRSGPLYNEQFF
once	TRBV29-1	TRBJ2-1	CSVEGASGPPNEQFF
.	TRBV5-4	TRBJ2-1	CASSLASSTGVGNEQFF
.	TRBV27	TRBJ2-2	CASSRVSGELFF
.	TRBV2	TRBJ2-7	CASSEGQNYEQYF
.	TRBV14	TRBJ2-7	CASSRGVAGEQYF
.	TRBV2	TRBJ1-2	CASSVEFGYTF
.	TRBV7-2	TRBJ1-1	CASSPGLLNTEAFF
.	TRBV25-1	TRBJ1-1	CASRSEPMNTEAFF
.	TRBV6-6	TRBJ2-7	CASRQQGGEQYF
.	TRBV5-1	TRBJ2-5	CASRATGSQETQYF
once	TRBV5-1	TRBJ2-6	CASSEASSGANVLTF
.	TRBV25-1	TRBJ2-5	CASSRGGETQYF
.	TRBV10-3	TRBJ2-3	CAISLGESTDTQYF
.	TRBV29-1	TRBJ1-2	CSNSRTEEGYGYTF
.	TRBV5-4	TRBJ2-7	CASSFDRGQYEQYF
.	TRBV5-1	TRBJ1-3	CASSLTLRTTGNTIYF
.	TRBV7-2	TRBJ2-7	CASSLGQGAGEQYF
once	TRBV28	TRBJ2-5	CASSSGLAGGVQYF
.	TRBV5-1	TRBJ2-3	CASSSGTGADTQYF
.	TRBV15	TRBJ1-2	CATSSSDKFYGYTF
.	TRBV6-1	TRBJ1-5	CASSEGGEAQPQHF
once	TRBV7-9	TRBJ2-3	CASGIITGGGTDTQYF
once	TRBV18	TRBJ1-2	CASSSSTAGYGYTF
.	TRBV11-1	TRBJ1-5	CASSLGEEQPQHF
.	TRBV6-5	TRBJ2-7	CASSNTGPYYEQYF
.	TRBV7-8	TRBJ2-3	CASSSGTSGPTDTQYF
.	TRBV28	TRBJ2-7	CASSLGSGRGEQYF
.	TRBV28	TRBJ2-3	CASSIQGDTQYF
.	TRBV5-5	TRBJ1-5	CASSLGDRVGQPQHF
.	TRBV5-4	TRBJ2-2	CASSLDPNTGELFF